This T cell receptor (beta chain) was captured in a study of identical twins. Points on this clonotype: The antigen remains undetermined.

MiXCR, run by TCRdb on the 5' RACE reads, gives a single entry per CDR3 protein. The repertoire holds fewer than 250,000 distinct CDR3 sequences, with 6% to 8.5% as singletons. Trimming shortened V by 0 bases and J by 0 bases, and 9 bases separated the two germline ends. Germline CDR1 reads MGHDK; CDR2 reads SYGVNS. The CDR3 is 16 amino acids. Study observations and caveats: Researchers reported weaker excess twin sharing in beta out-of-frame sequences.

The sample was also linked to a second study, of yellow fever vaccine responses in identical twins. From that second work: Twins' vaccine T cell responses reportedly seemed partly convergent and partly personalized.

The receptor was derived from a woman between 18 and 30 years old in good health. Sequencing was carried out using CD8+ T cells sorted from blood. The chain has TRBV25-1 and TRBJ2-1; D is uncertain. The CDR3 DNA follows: TGTGCCAGCAGTGAATATCGGAGCTGCTCCTACAATGAGCAGTTCTTC. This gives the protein CASSEYRSCSYNEQFF.